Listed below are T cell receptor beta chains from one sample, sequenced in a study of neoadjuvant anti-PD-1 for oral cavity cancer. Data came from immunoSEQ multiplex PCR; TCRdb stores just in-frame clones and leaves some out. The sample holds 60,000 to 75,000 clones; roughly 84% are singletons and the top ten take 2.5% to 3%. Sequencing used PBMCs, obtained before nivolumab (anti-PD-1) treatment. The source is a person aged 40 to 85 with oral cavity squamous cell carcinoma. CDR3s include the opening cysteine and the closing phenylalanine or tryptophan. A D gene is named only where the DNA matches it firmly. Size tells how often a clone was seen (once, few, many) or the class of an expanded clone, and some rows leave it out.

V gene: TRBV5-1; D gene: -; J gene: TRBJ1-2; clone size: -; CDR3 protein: CASRGSFNYGYTF; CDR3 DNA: TGCGCCAGCCGGGGATCTTTTAACTATGGCTACACCTTC
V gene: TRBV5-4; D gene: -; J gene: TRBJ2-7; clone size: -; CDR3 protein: CASRASGRSSYEQYF; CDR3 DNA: TGTGCCAGCAGGGCGAGCGGAAGAAGCTCCTACGAGCAGTACTTC
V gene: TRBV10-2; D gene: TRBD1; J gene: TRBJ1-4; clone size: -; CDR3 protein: CASGETGGVEKLFF; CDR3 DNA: TGCGCCAGCGGGGAGACAGGGGGAGTTGAAAAACTGTTTTTT
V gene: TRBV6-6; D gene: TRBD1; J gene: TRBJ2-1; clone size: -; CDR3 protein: CASSYSGTGPYNEQFF; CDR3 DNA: TGTGCCAGCAGTTACTCCGGGACAGGACCCTACAATGAGCAGTTCTTC
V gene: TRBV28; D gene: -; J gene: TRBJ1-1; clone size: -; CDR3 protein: CASKPGPEAFF; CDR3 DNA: TGTGCCAGCAAGCCCGGGCCTGAAGCTTTCTTT
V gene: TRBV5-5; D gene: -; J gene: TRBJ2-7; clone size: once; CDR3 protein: CASSFAWTATYEQYF; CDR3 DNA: TGTGCCAGCAGCTTTGCCTGGACAGCGACTTACGAGCAGTACTTC
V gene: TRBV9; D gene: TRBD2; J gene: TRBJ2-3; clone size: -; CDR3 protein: CASSARLASTDTQYF; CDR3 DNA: TGTGCCAGCAGCGCTAGACTAGCGAGCACAGATACGCAGTATTTT
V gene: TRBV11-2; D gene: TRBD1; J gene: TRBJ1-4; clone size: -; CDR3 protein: CASSSWDSRNEKLFF; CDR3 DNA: TGTGCCAGCAGCTCCTGGGACAGTCGTAATGAAAAACTGTTTTTT
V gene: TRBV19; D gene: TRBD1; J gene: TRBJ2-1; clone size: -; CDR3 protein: CASSIGGGPYNEQFF; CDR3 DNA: TGTGCCAGTAGTATAGGAGGGGGCCCCTACAATGAGCAGTTCTTC
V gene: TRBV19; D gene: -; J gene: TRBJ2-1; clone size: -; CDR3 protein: CASSHLKYEQFF; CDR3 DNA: TGTGCCAGTAGCCATTTAAAATATGAGCAGTTCTTC
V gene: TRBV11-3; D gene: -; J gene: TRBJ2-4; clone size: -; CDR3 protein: CASSPLRLLAKNIQYF; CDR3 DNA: TGTGCCAGCAGCCCCCTACGCTTGCTAGCCAAAAACATTCAGTACTTC
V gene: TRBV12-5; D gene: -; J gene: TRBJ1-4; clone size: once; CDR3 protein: CASGLSTNEKLFF; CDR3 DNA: TGTGCTAGTGGTTTGAGTACTAATGAAAAACTGTTTTTT
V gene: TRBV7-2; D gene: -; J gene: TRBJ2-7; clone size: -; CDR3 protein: CASSFTGTAYEQYF; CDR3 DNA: TGTGCCAGCAGCTTTACCGGGACCGCTTACGAGCAGTACTTC
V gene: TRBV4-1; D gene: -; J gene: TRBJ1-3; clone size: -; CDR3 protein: CASSSGGHSRDSRYSGNTIYF; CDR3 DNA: TGCGCCAGCAGCTCCGGGGGACATTCTCGGGACTCCCGGTACTCTGGAAACACCATATATTTT
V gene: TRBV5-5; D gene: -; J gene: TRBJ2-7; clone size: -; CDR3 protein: CASSLEVWPYEQYF; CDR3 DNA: TGTGCCAGCAGCTTGGAAGTCTGGCCCTACGAGCAGTACTTC
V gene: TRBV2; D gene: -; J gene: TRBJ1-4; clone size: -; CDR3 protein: CATRGGESEKLFF; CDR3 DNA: TGTGCCACTCGGGGGGGTGAAAGCGAAAAACTGTTTTTT
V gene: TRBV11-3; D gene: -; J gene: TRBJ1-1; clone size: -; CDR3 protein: CASSSTMNTEAFF; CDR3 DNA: TGTGCCAGCAGCTCGACCATGAACACTGAAGCTTTCTTT
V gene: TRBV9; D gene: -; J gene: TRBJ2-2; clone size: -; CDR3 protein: CASSPSGAGELFF; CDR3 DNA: TGTGCCAGCAGCCCTTCGGGGGCCGGGGAGCTGTTTTTT
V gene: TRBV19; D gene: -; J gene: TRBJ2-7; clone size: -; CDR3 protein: CASSLNRDHEQYF; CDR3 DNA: TGTGCCAGTAGCCTCAACAGGGACCACGAGCAGTACTTC
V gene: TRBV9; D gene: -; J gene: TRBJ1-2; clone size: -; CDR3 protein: CASSPTPWENYGYTF; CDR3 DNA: TGTGCCAGCAGCCCCACCCCTTGGGAGAACTATGGCTACACCTTC
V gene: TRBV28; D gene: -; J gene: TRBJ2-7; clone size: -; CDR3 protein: CASSWGGSYEQYF; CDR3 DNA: TGTGCCAGCAGTTGGGGAGGCTCCTACGAGCAGTACTTC
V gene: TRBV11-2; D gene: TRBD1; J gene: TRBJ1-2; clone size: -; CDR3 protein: CASSSRQGFGYTF; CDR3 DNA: TGTGCCAGCAGCTCTAGACAGGGTTTTGGCTACACCTTC
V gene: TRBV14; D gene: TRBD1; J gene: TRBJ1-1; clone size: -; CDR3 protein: CASSHTGQPNTEAFF; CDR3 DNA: TGTGCCAGCAGCCATACGGGACAGCCGAACACTGAAGCTTTCTTT